This TCR beta chain was identified in a study of T cell changes during pregnancy in multiple sclerosis. Germline V gene data show CDR1 as SGHAT and CDR2 as FQDESV (reference sequence). The CDR3 covers 14 residues. With 5 bases removed from V and 1 base from J, the gap between germline ends came to 8 bases. Clones were sequenced by immunoSEQ multiplex PCR, and TCRdb holds only the in-frame ones, with some missing. The sample contains tens of thousands of clones, about 85% of which appear only once. This clonotype was sampled from a female donor in good health, enrolled as a control in a pregnancy study. The J gene is TRBJ1-4, the V gene TRBV11-1, with D tentatively TRBD1 (5 bases). The sequenced sample was CD8+ T cells from peripheral blood mononuclear cells, obtained in the first trimester of pregnancy. CDR3 coding DNA: TGTGCCAGCAGCCTGACAGAAACTAATGAAAAACTGTTTTTT. Protein: CASSLTETNEKLFF.